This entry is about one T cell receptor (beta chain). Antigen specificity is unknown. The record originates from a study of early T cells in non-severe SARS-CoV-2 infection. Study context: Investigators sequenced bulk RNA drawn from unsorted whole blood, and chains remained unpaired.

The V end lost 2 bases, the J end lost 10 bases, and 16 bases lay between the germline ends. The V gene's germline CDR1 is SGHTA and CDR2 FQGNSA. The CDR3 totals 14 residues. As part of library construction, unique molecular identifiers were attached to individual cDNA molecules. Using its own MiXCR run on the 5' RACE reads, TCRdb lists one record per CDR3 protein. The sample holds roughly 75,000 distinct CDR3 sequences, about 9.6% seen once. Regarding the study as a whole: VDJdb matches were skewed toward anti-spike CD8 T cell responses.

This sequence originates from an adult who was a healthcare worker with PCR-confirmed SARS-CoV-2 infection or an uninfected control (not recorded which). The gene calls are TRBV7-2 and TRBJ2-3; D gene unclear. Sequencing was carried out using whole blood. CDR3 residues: CASSLNGRLGSQYF. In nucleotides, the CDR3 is TGTGCCAGCAGCTTAAACGGCAGACTGGGCTCGCAGTATTTT.